Below, 32 T cell receptor beta chains from the same sample are listed, as sequenced in a study of blood T cell repertoires in COVID-19 (dated by TCRdb to 2018 to 2020). Libraries were constructed by the immunoSEQ multiplex PCR assay. TCRdb mirrors the immuneACCESS table, restricted to in-frame sequences. Some clones are absent from its copies; in checked studies, under half trace to an unresolved V gene, and the reason for the others is unknown. The sample has approximately 350,000 clones on record, more than 80% of them singletons. The top ten clones comprise around 3% of the sample. Source material: peripheral blood. Every receptor here comes from a young woman with COVID-19, enrolled during active disease.

The chain links TRBV5-6 to TRBJ1-2; TRBD1 matches at 7 bases. Germline V gene sequence: CDR1 SGHDT, CDR2 YYEEEE. The CDR3 is 12 amino acids. With 3 bases clipped from V and 4 bases from J, the junction kept 0 bases outside the gene matches. The CDR3: CASSSGGYGYTF. CDR3 coding DNA: TGTGCCAGCAGCTCAGGGGGCTATGGCTACACCTTC.

The chain combines TRBV6-5 with TRBJ2-3, with unresolved D. The CDR3 extends over 13 amino acids. In germline, CDR1 is MNHEY, CDR2 SVGAGI. The V end was cut by 7 bases, the J end by 2 bases, with 10 bases between. CDR3 bases: TGTGCCAGCAACAGCAGGATCACAGATACGCAGTATTTT. Translated, it gives CASNSRITDTQYF.

This sequence joins TRBV27 and TRBJ1-5, with 10 bases matching TRBD1. After removal of 5 bases from V and 7 bases from J, the junction contained 2 bases not matched to a gene. CDR1 and CDR2 from the germline V gene are MNHEY and SMNVEV (reference sequence). The CDR3 is made up of 13 amino acids. The CDR3 reads CASSKGQGQPQHF. The CDR3 DNA is TGTGCCAGCAGTAAGGGACAGGGGCAGCCCCAGCATTTT.

Remarks on this clone: Sequence at one end of the junction differs from germline and may be a read error. The chain joins TRBV4-2 to TRBJ2-2, with 14 bases aligning to TRBD2. Germline V gene sequence: CDR1 LGHNA, CDR2 YNFKEQ. The CDR3 sequence is 18 residues long. The CDR3 DNA sequence: TGTGCCAGCGGCCAGCGACTAGCGGGAGGGCGGAACACCGGGGAGCTGTTTTTT. It encodes CASGQRLAGGRNTGELFF.

The chain has TRBV4-1 and TRBJ2-3; D is perhaps TRBD1 (6 bases). The CDR3 length is 14 residues. V shed 4 bases and J shed 5 bases, with 13 bases lying between them. Germline CDR1 and CDR2: MGHRA and YSYEKL. The CDR3 DNA reads as TGCGCCAGCAGCCGCGGACAGATAAGAGATACGCAGTATTTT. The encoded protein is CASSRGQIRDTQYF.

The CDR3 here is CASSLEQGTYRNTEAFF. Here the CDR3 DNA reads TGTGCCAGCAGCTTAGAACAGGGGACGTATCGGAACACTGAAGCTTTCTTT. The chain joins TRBV7-6 to TRBJ1-1; TRBD1 agrees at 7 bases. V shed 1 base and J 1 base; nucleotides not matched to a gene: 9. CDR1 and CDR2 (germline): SGHVS, FNYEAQ. This CDR3 has 17 amino acids.

This sequence joins TRBV11-2 and TRBJ2-2; 13 nucleotides line up with TRBD2. V shed 0 bases, J shed 5 bases, and the junction held 3 bases outside the gene matches. The CDR3 contains 17 residues. CDR1 and CDR2 (germline): SGHAT, FQNNGV. CDR3 residues: CASSLELAGGSTGELFF. The CDR3 nucleotides read TGTGCCAGCAGCTTAGAACTAGCGGGAGGGAGTACCGGGGAGCTGTTTTTT.

The chain joins TRBV30 to TRBJ1-5, with D hard to call. V was trimmed by 4 bases and J by 5 bases, leaving 21 bases between them. Germline CDR1 GTSNPN, CDR2 SVGIG (reference sequence). This CDR3 has 16 amino acids. The CDR3: CAWTRADNDGHQPQHF. The DNA of the CDR3 is TGTGCCTGGACGAGGGCAGACAACGACGGGCATCAGCCCCAGCATTTT.

This sequence joins TRBV30 and TRBJ1-2; D uncertain. The germline CDR1 and CDR2 sequences are GTSNPN and SVGIG (reference sequence). Trimming stripped 1 base from V and 7 bases from J, with 13 bases between. The CDR3 runs 13 residues. CDR3 amino acids: CAWSALEEGGYTF. The CDR3 bases are TGTGCCTGGAGTGCTTTGGAGGAAGGTGGCTACACCTTC. Full variable domain (rest looked up from reference TRBV30 and TRBJ1-2): SQTIHQWPATLVQPVGSPLSLECTVEGTSNPNLYWYRQAAGRGLQLLFYSVGIGQISSEVPQNLSASRPQDRQFILSSKKLLLSDSGFYLCAWSALEEGGYTFGSGTRLTVV.

This clone was detected a few times. This CDR3 is also generated by other DNA sequences in the sample. The chain has TRBV19 and TRBJ1-1; 8 nucleotides line up with TRBD1. The CDR3 is 14 amino acids. Germline V gene sequence: CDR1 LNHDA, CDR2 SQIVND (reference sequence). J lost 1 base, V lost 7 bases, and 5 bases had no gene match. CDR3 coding DNA: TGTGCCAGTAATTTACAGGGGGGGAACACTGAAGCTTTCTTT. Its protein product is CASNLQGGNTEAFF.

The gene calls are TRBV5-8 and TRBJ2-1, with 9 bases matching TRBD1. Germline V gives CDR1 SGHTS, CDR2 YDEGEE. The CDR3 is 14 amino acids. Trimming removed 3 bases from V and 8 bases from J; junction bases left unmatched: 6. Here the CDR3 reads CASSSGTGSYEQFF. The CDR3, as DNA: TGTGCCAGCAGCTCCGGGACAGGGTCATATGAGCAGTTCTTC.

The V gene is TRBV11-2, the J gene TRBJ2-7, with TRBD2 identical over 13 bases. The CDR3 has 17 amino acids. With V trimmed by 0 bases and J by 5 bases, 7 bases remained unmatched. Germline CDR1 reads SGHAT; CDR2 reads FQNNGV. CDR3 in DNA: TGTGCCAGCAGCTTAGAGTCCCCCGGACTAGCGGGGGACGAGCAGTACTTC. Residues: CASSLESPGLAGDEQYF.

The chain links TRBV4-2 to TRBJ2-7; D might be TRBD1 (5 bases). From germline, CDR1 is LGHNA and CDR2 YNFKEQ. V was cut by 4 bases and J by 0 bases, with 13 bases left in between. This CDR3 contains 15 residues. This CDR3 reads CASSPGHLNSYEQYF. CDR3 in DNA: TGTGCCAGCAGCCCCGGACACCTGAACTCCTACGAGCAGTACTTC.

The gene calls are TRBV11-3 and TRBJ1-1, with unresolved D. V gave up 1 base and J gave up 11 bases, with 14 bases separating them. The CDR3 runs to 13 residues. CDR1 SGHNT and CDR2 YENEEA come from the germline V gene. The CDR3 sequence is CASSLVRVSGAFF. CDR3 sequence (DNA): TGTGCCAGCAGCTTAGTTAGGGTCTCGGGGGCTTTCTTT.

The V call is TRBV5-6, the J call TRBJ2-1; D possibly corresponds to TRBD1 (6 bases). V was clipped by 4 bases and J by 5 bases, with 10 bases between them. Per the germline V gene, CDR1 is SGHDT and CDR2 is YYEEEE. This CDR3 has 13 residues. The CDR3 DNA is TGTGCCAGCAGCCCGACAGGTCACAATGAGCAGTTCTTC. Protein product: CASSPTGHNEQFF.

The chain employs TRBV19 and TRBJ2-3; D uncertain. V shed 6 bases and J shed 6 bases, with 13 bases lying between them. From germline, CDR1 is LNHDA and CDR2 SQIVND (reference sequence). The CDR3 is 13 amino acids. The CDR3 DNA reads as TGTGCCAGTAGGGGCGATTTCTTGGATACGCAGTATTTT. Translation: CASRGDFLDTQYF.

CDR3 in DNA: TGTGCCAGCAGCCAAGATGTGAACGGTCCCTACGAGCAGTACGTC. Its translation: CASSQDVNGPYEQYV. The chain carries TRBV14 and TRBJ2-7; D remains unclear. This CDR3 spans 15 amino acids. Trimming took 0 bases from V and 2 from J, leaving 11 bases between them. Looked up from germline, CDR1 is SGHDN and CDR2 is FVKESK.

The chain uses TRBV15 and TRBJ1-2; D is uncertain. Between the trimmed V and J ends, which lost 3 bases and 3 bases, there was a span of 8 bases. Germline V gene data show CDR1 as LNHNV and CDR2 as YYDKDF (reference sequence). The CDR3 spans 13 residues. The CDR3 is CATSSGLYYGYTF. In DNA, the CDR3 is TGTGCCACCAGCAGTGGGCTATACTATGGCTACACCTTC.

The gene calls are TRBV11-2 and TRBJ2-7; TRBD1 matches at 9 bases. The CDR3 spans 13 residues. Germline CDR1 is SGHAT and CDR2 is FQNNGV. Losses at the gene ends were 8 bases for V and 2 bases for J; bases not matched to a gene: 4. The CDR3 DNA reads as TGTGCCAGCGAGAGGACAGGGGCCTACGAGCAGTACTTC. Its protein product is CASERTGAYEQYF.

The rearrangement joins TRBV7-9 to TRBJ2-7; possible D gene TRBD2, 6 bases. This CDR3 is built from 14 residues. V shed 5 bases and J shed 3 bases, with 14 bases lying between them. Germline V gene sequence: CDR1 SEHNR, CDR2 FQNEAQ (reference sequence). The CDR3 nucleotides read TGTGCCAGCAGCCCCCAAGGGGACTTCTACGAGCAGTACTTC. This gives the protein CASSPQGDFYEQYF.

This chain uses TRBV29-1 with TRBJ1-3; 8 bases match TRBD1. CDR3 length: 18 amino acids. Germline lookup yields CDR1 SQVTM and CDR2 ANQGSEA. With 7 bases clipped from V and 0 bases from J, the junction kept 17 bases outside the gene matches. This CDR3 is CSALAYVAGGASGNTIYF. The DNA of the CDR3 is TGCAGCGCCTTGGCCTACGTGGCAGGGGGCGCCTCTGGAAACACCATATATTTT. Full variable domain (outside the CDR3, taken from reference TRBV29-1 and TRBJ1-3): SAVISQKPSRDICQRGTSLTIQCQVDSQVTMMFWYRQQPGQSLTLIATANQGSEATYESGFVIDKFPISRPNLTFSTLTVSNMSPEDSSIYLCSALAYVAGGASGNTIYFGEGSWLTVV.

The V call is TRBV4-3, the J call TRBJ2-2; D call uncertain. The length of the CDR3 is 16 residues. V lost 0 bases, J lost 1 base, and 9 bases lay in between. Germline values: CDR1 LGHNA, CDR2 YSLEER. CDR3 region: CASSQELPENTGELFF. Here the CDR3 DNA reads TGCGCCAGCAGCCAAGAACTACCGGAGAACACCGGGGAGCTGTTTTTT.

The V gene is TRBV5-1, the J gene TRBJ2-1; the match to TRBD2 covers 12 bases. V shed 4 bases and J 2 bases; nucleotides not matched to a gene: 13. The germline V gene encodes CDR1 SGHRS and CDR2 YFSETQ. CDR3 length equals 19 residues. In nucleotides, the CDR3 is TGCGCCAGCAGCCGGGGAAGGACTAGCGGGGATCTGACCTACAATGAGCAGTTCTTC. It specifies CASSRGRTSGDLTYNEQFF.

This chain connects TRBV4-3 to TRBJ1-6; D possibly corresponds to TRBD1 (5 bases). CDR3 size: 17 residues. V was trimmed by 3 bases and J by 11 bases, leaving 23 bases between them. Germline CDR1 LGHNA, CDR2 YSLEER. In nucleotides, the CDR3 is TGCGCCAGCAGCCAGATGGACCTGGGGGGGAGCAAGACACCCCTCCACTTT. Translation: CASSQMDLGGSKTPLHF.

The chain combines TRBV11-3 with TRBJ2-7; TRBD1 agrees at 7 bases. The germline CDR1 and CDR2 sequences are SGHNT and YENEEA. J was trimmed by 0 bases and V by 4 bases; bases with no gene match: 3. The CDR3 contains 14 residues. CDR3 in DNA: TGTGCCAGCAGCTCGACAGGGAACTCCTACGAGCAGTACTTC. This sequence encodes CASSSTGNSYEQYF.

The rearrangement joins TRBV19 to TRBJ2-5, with D hard to call. The CDR3 spans 13 residues. V lost 5 bases to trimming and J lost 5 bases, with 12 bases between them. Germline V gene lookup returns CDR1 LNHDA and CDR2 SQIVND (reference sequence). The CDR3 reads CASSLGGWETQYF. The DNA for the CDR3 is TGTGCCAGTAGTCTAGGCGGTTGGGAGACCCAGTACTTC.

The chain carries TRBV19 and TRBJ2-1, with 12 positions matching TRBD2. The CDR3 sequence is 18 residues long. CDR1 and CDR2 from the germline V gene are LNHDA and SQIVND (reference sequence). After removal of 3 bases from V and 6 bases from J, the junction contained 12 bases not matched to a gene. The CDR3 here is CASSMPGLAGTGRNEQFF. DNA of the CDR3: TGTGCCAGTAGTATGCCCGGACTAGCGGGGACGGGGCGCAATGAGCAGTTCTTC.

The chain is built from TRBV6-2 or TRBV6-3 and TRBJ2-1; a possible D gene is TRBD2 (5 bases). Trimming pared 2 bases from V and 4 bases from J, leaving 12 bases between. CDR3 length: 15 residues. Germline loops: CDR1 MNHEY, CDR2 SVGEGT. The CDR3 spells CASSYLGLRYNEQFF. CDR3 DNA: TGTGCCAGCAGTTACCTAGGACTGAGATACAATGAGCAGTTCTTC.

This clone was counted a few times. The chain employs TRBV29-1 and TRBJ2-2, with TRBD1 matching 8 bases. CDR1 SQVTM and CDR2 ANQGSEA come from the germline V gene. Trimming cost V 3 bases and J 6 bases; bases outside gene matches: 6. The CDR3 loop spans 14 amino acids. The CDR3 sequence is CSVDETGASGELFF. In DNA form, the CDR3 reads TGCAGCGTTGATGAGACAGGGGCGTCCGGGGAGCTGTTTTTT.

The chain uses TRBV18 and TRBJ2-6; D gene uncertain. Germline loops: CDR1 KGHSH, CDR2 LQKENI. CDR3 length: 16 amino acids. V lost 0 bases and J 0 bases, leaving 6 bases between the germline ends. The CDR3 loop reads CASSPPKLSGANVLTF. CDR3 sequence (DNA): TGTGCCAGCTCACCACCCAAACTCTCTGGGGCCAACGTCCTGACTTTC.

The gene calls are TRBV19 and TRBJ2-1; 7 nucleotides match TRBD1. From germline, CDR1 is LNHDA and CDR2 SQIVND (reference sequence). This CDR3 region has 15 residues. V was clipped by 6 bases and J by 2 bases; unmatched bases: 7. CDR3 in amino acids: CASSQGVGAYNEQFF. The CDR3 DNA follows: TGTGCCAGTAGCCAGGGGGTTGGGGCCTACAATGAGCAGTTCTTC.

The chain is built from TRBV7-2 and TRBJ2-3; possible D gene TRBD1, 6 bases. Per germline, CDR1 SGHTA and CDR2 FQGNSA. The length of the CDR3 is 14 residues. Trimming removed 4 bases from V and 2 bases from J, with 10 bases in between. In DNA form, the CDR3 reads TGTGCCAGCAGCTCACAGGGACCCACAGATACGCAGTATTTT. This sequence encodes CASSSQGPTDTQYF.